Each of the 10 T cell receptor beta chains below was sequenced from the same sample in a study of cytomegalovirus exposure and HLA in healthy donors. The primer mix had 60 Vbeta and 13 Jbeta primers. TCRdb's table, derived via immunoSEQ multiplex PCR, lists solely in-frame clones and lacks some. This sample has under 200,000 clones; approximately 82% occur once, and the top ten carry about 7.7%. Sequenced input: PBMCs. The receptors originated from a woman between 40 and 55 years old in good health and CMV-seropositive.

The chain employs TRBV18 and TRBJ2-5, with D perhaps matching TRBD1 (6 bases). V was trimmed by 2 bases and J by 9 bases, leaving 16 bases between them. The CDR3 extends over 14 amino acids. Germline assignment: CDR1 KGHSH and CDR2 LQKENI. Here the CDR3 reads CASSPYTGIEAQYF. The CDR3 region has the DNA TGTGCCAGCTCACCATACACAGGGATCGAGGCCCAGTACTTC.

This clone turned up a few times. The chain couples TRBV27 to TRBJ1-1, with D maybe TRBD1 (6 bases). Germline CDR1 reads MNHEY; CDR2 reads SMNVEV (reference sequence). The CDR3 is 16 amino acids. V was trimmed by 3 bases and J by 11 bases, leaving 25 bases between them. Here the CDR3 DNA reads TGTGCCAGCAGTTTCGGCAGTGATCCATCTCGACAGGCCGCTTTCTTT. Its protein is CASSFGSDPSRQAAFF.

For the CDR3, the DNA is TGTGCCAGCAGCGGACTAGCGGGAGGTGGACTCTCCTACAATGAGCAGTTCTTC. This encodes CASSGLAGGGLSYNEQFF. The chain links TRBV9 to TRBJ2-1; TRBD2 agrees at 13 bases. Germline trimming cut 3 bases from V and 0 bases from J; bases unmatched to any gene: 6. This CDR3 is built from 18 residues. The germline V gene has CDR1 SGDLS and CDR2 YYNGEE.

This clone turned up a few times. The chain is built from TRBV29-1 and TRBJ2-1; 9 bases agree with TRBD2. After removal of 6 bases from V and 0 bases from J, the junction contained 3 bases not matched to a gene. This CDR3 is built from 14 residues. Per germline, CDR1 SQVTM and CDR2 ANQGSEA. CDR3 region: CSVLAGSSYNEQFF. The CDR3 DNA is TGCAGCGTCCTAGCGGGGAGCTCCTACAATGAGCAGTTCTTC.

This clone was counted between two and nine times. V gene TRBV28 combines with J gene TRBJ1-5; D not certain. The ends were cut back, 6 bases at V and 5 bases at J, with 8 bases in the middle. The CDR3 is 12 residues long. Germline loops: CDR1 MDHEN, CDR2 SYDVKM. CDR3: CASSELDQPQHF. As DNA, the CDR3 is TGTGCCAGCAGCGAACTCGATCAGCCCCAGCATTTT.

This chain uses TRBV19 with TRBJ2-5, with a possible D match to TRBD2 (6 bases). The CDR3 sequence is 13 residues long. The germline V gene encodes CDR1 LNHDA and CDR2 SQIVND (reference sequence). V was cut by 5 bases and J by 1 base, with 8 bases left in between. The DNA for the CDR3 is TGTGCCAGTAGTGGGGACTTCCAAGAGACCCAGTACTTC. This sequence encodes CASSGDFQETQYF.

CDR3 residues: CASSRGLANTGELFF. The CDR3 nucleotides are TGTGCCAGCAGTCGTGGACTAGCGAACACCGGGGAGCTGTTTTTT. V is TRBV7-3 and J is TRBJ2-2; 7 nucleotides match TRBD2. The V gene's germline CDR1 is SGHTA and CDR2 FQGTGA. The trim removed 6 bases at V and 0 bases at J, leaving 4 bases unmatched. This CDR3 contains 15 residues. Combining the CDR3 with reference TRBV7-3 and TRBJ2-2 gives the whole variable domain GAGVSQTPSNKVTEKGKYVELRCDPISGHTALYWYRQSLGQGPEFLIYFQGTGAADDSGLPNDRFFAVRPEGSVSTLKIQRTERGDSAVYLCASSRGLANTGELFFGEGSRLTVL.

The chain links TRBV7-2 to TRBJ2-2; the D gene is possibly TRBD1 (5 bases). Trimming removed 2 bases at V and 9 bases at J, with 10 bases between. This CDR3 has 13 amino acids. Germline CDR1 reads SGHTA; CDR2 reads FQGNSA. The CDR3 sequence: CASSLNTGRELFF. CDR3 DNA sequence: TGTGCCAGCAGCTTAAACACAGGTCGGGAGCTGTTTTTT.

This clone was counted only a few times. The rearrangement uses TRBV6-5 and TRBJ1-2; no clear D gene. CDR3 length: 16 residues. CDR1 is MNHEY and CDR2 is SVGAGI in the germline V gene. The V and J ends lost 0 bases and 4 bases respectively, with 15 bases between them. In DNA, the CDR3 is TGTGCCAGCAGTTACTCGAGGCCACAGCGGCTCTATGGCTACACCTTC. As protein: CASSYSRPQRLYGYTF.

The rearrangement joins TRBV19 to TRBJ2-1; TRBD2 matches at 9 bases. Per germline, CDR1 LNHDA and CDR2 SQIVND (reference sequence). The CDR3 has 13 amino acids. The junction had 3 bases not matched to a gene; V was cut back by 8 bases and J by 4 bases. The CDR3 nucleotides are TGTGCCAGTGGGCTAGCGGGGTACAATGAGCAGTTCTTC. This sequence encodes CASGLAGYNEQFF. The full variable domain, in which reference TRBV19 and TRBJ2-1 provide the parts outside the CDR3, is DGGITQSPKYLFRKEGQNVTLSCEQNLNHDAMYWYRQDPGQGLRLIYYSQIVNDFQKGDIAEGYSVSREKKESFPLTVTSAQKNPTAFYLCASGLAGYNEQFFGPGTRLTVL.